Below, 14 T cell receptor beta chains from the same sample are listed, as sequenced in a study of cytomegalovirus exposure and HLA in healthy donors. The primer mix had 60 Vbeta and 13 Jbeta primers. Sequenced by immunoSEQ multiplex PCR; TCRdb stores in-frame clones only, minus some. This sample has roughly 97,000 clones, with about 9.5% found just once. The sample taken for sequencing was PBMCs. All receptors derive from a man in his forties or fifties in good health and CMV-seropositive.

This clone was seen more than once but under ten times. This same CDR3 is encoded by further DNA sequences in the sample. This chain's CDR3 is CASSIDPPGRTEAFF. The CDR3 coding sequence is TGTGCCAGTAGTATAGATCCTCCAGGGAGGACTGAAGCTTTCTTT. This chain joins TRBV19 and TRBJ1-1; the D gene is possibly TRBD1 (5 bases). V was shortened by 0 bases and J by 5 bases, with 13 bases between the two germline ends. The CDR3 consists of 15 residues. Germline lookup yields CDR1 LNHDA and CDR2 SQIVND (reference sequence).

The J gene is TRBJ2-7, the V gene TRBV28; possibly TRBD2 for D (5 bases). Deletions cut 3 bases from V and 6 bases from J, with 12 bases between. CDR1 and CDR2 from the germline V gene are MDHEN and SYDVKM. This CDR3 region has 13 residues. CDR3 bases: TGTGCCAGCAGTTTCGGACTCTCTCTCGAGCAGTACTTC. Its protein is CASSFGLSLEQYF.

This clone has just a few counts. V and J are TRBV27 and TRBJ2-5; 8 positions agree with TRBD1. Germline CDR1 reads MNHEY; CDR2 reads SMNVEV (reference sequence). The CDR3 runs 14 residues. J lost 2 bases, V lost 9 bases, and 8 bases had no gene match. In nucleotides, the CDR3 is TGTGCCAGTTCGACCGGGACAGGACAAGAGACCCAGTACTTC. It specifies CASSTGTGQETQYF.

The chain carries TRBV29-1 and TRBJ2-2, with a tentative D call TRBD1 (5 bases). The CDR3 contains 14 residues. V gave up 4 bases and J gave up 1 base, with 10 bases separating them. Germline V gene lookup returns CDR1 SQVTM and CDR2 ANQGSEA. CDR3 coding DNA: TGCAGCGTTGTCACTGACAGGAACACCGGGGAGCTGTTTTTT. Residues: CSVVTDRNTGELFF.

This clone was seen at least ten times. V gene TRBV2 combines with J gene TRBJ1-4; D not resolved. The CDR3 covers 13 residues. Germline CDR1 reads SNHLY; CDR2 reads FYNNEI. Trimming removed 4 bases from V and 8 bases from J, with 11 bases in between. DNA of the CDR3: TGTGCCAGCAGTGCTTCAGGATCGGAAAAACTGTTTTTT. Translated, it gives CASSASGSEKLFF.

The table lists this clone with a few counts. The chain links TRBV10-3 to TRBJ2-2, with D possibly being TRBD2 (7 bases). The V end was cut by 9 bases, the J end by 6 bases, with 14 bases between. There are 13 residues in the CDR3. Germline CDR1 and CDR2: ENHRY and SYGVKD. CDR3 amino acids: CAIRGGVAGELFF. The CDR3 bases are TGTGCCATACGAGGGGGGGTTGCCGGGGAGCTGTTTTTT.

The chain couples TRBV6-5 to TRBJ2-2; D is perhaps TRBD1 (6 bases). CDR1 and CDR2 from the germline V gene are MNHEY and SVGAGI. Trimming cost V 7 bases and J 6 bases, with 15 bases left between them. This CDR3 has 14 amino acids. The CDR3 sequence: CASKVTGSPGELFF. CDR3 bases: TGTGCCAGCAAAGTCACAGGGAGTCCCGGGGAGCTGTTTTTT.

This clone was picked up a small number of times. The chain links TRBV19 to TRBJ2-7; D might be TRBD1 (7 bases). The germline gives CDR1 LNHDA, CDR2 SQIVND (reference sequence). Trimming took 9 bases from V and 0 from J, leaving 15 bases between them. This CDR3 spans 14 amino acids. The chain's CDR3 is CASAGQSASYEQYF. In DNA form, the CDR3 reads TGTGCCAGCGCGGGACAGTCGGCCTCCTACGAGCAGTACTTC.

The rearrangement links TRBV7-8 to TRBJ2-7; 7 nucleotides align to TRBD1. CDR3 length: 12 residues. CDR1 and CDR2 from the germline V gene are SGHVS and FQNEAQ. The ends lost 5 bases at V and 5 bases at J; junction bases unmatched: 3. The CDR3 DNA sequence: TGTGCCAGCAGCGACAGGGTGGACGAGCAGTACTTC. Protein product: CASSDRVDEQYF.

This clone was observed a handful of times. This chain uses TRBV11-2 with TRBJ2-5; D is uncertain. The CDR3 sequence is 16 residues long. Germline V gene lookup returns CDR1 SGHAT and CDR2 FQNNGV. V shed 0 bases and J shed 7 bases, with 18 bases lying between them. CDR3 sequence (DNA): TGTGCCAGCAGCTTAGAGTTCAGCGTCTCAAGAGGGACCCAGTACTTC. Its translation: CASSLEFSVSRGTQYF. The full variable domain, completed using reference TRBV11-2 and TRBJ2-5, is EAGVAQSPRYKIIEKRQSVAFWCNPISGHATLYWYQQILGQGPKLLIQFQNNGVVDDSQLPKDRFSAERLKGVDSTLKIQPAKLEDSAVYLCASSLEFSVSRGTQYFGPGTRLLVL.

The V gene is TRBV7-2, the J gene TRBJ1-2; D remains unclear. This CDR3 contains 13 residues. Between the trimmed V and J ends, which lost 0 bases and 4 bases, there was a span of 6 bases. CDR1 is SGHTA, CDR2 FQGNSA, per germline. Here the CDR3 reads CASSLALFYGYTF. DNA of the CDR3: TGTGCCAGCAGCTTAGCCCTGTTCTATGGCTACACCTTC. The variable domain in full, completed from reference TRBV7-2 and TRBJ1-2, reads GAGVSQSPSNKVTEKGKDVELRCDPISGHTALYWYRQSLGQGLEFLIYFQGNSAPDKSGLPSDRFSAERTGGSVSTLTIQRTQQEDSAVYLCASSLALFYGYTFGSGTRLTVV.

This clone was found a few times. The rearrangement joins TRBV6-1 to TRBJ1-2; the match to TRBD1 covers 8 bases. Germline CDR1 is MNHNS and CDR2 is SASEGT. Trimming cost V 7 bases and J 4 bases; bases outside gene matches: 8. The CDR3 sequence is 14 residues long. CDR3 amino acids: CASISTGVGYGYTF. In DNA form, the CDR3 reads TGTGCCAGCATTTCGACAGGGGTCGGCTATGGCTACACCTTC.

This clone turned up a few times. J is TRBJ2-1 and V is TRBV27; tentatively, D is TRBD1 (6 bases). The V gene lost 3 bases and the J gene lost 5 bases, with 11 bases spanning the gap. The CDR3 has 14 residues. The V gene's germline CDR1 is MNHEY and CDR2 SMNVEV (reference sequence). The CDR3 protein is CASSFFQGHNEQFF. The CDR3, as DNA: TGTGCCAGCAGTTTCTTCCAGGGGCACAATGAGCAGTTCTTC.

This clone has a handful of counts. This chain links TRBV9 with TRBJ2-2, with TRBD1 matching 8 bases. The J segment lost 2 bases and the V segment lost 1 base, leaving 4 bases of the junction unmatched. Germline CDR1 is SGDLS and CDR2 is YYNGEE. This CDR3 has 16 residues. The CDR3 protein is CASSVTRGRNTGELFF. Here the CDR3 DNA reads TGTGCCAGCAGCGTAACCAGGGGGCGCAACACCGGGGAGCTGTTTTTT. The full variable domain, its missing parts supplied by reference TRBV9 and TRBJ2-2, is DSGVTQTPKHLITATGQRVTLRCSPRSGDLSVYWYQQSLDQGLQFLIQYYNGEERAKGNILERFSAQQFPDLHSELNLSSLELGDSALYFCASSVTRGRNTGELFFGEGSRLTVL.